This TCR beta chain is drawn from a study of cytomegalovirus exposure and HLA in healthy donors. Study at large: From 150 million to 200 million T cells, an earlier analysis saw approximately 110 million unique TCR beta sequences.

Both 60 Vbeta primers and 13 Jbeta primers went into the PCR. TCRdb's copy holds only in-frame clones and misses some; the assay was immunoSEQ multiplex PCR. The sample holds about 110,000 clones, about three quarters seen once. General study findings and limits: Three of the chains that were CMV-associated were confirmed in vitro to be specific for CMV antigens.

The V segment lost 1 base and the J segment 0 bases; nucleotides outside the gene matches: 8. The CDR3 consists of 17 residues. Germline CDR1 SGHNT, CDR2 YENEEA. As concerns this clone: The antigen remains unidentified.

The source is a man aged 25 to 45 in good health and CMV-seronegative. Sequencing was performed on PBMCs. The rearrangement links TRBV11-3 to TRBJ2-5, with 7 bases fitting TRBD2. The CDR3 region has the DNA TGTGCCAGCAGCTTAGGTGACTCTAGCGGAAACCAAGAGACCCAGTACTTC. The encoded protein is CASSLGDSSGNQETQYF.